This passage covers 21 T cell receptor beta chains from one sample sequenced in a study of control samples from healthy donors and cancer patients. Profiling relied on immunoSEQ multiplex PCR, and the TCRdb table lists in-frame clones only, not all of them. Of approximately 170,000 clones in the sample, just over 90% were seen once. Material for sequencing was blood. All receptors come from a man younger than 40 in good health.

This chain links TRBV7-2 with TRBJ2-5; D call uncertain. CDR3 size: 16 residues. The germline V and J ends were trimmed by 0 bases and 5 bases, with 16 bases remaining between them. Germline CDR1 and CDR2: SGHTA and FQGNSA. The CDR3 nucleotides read TGTGCCAGCAGCTTAGCGTCCCCGGGTTCGGTCGAGACCCAGTACTTC. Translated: CASSLASPGSVETQYF.

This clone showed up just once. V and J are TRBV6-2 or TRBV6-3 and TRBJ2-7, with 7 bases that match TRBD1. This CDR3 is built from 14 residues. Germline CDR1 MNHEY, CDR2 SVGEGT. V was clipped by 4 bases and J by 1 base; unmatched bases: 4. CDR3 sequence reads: CASSFPGQSYEQYF. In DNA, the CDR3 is TGTGCCAGCAGTTTTCCGGGACAGTCCTACGAGCAGTACTTC.

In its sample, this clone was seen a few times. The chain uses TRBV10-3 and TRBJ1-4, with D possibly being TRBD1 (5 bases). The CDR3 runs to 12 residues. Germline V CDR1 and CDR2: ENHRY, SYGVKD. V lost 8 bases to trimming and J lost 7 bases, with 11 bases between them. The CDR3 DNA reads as TGTGCCATCGGGAGCGGGGGTGAAAAACTGTTTTTT. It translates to CAIGSGGEKLFF.

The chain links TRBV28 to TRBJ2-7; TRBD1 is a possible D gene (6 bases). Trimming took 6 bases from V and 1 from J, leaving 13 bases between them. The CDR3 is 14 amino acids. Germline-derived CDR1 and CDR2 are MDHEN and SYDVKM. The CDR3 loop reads CASSSGRGSYEQYF. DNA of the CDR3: TGTGCCAGCAGCTCCGGCAGGGGATCCTACGAGCAGTACTTC. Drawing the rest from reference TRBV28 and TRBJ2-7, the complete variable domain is DVKVTQSSRYLVKRTGEKVFLECVQDMDHENMFWYRQDPGLGLRLIYFSYDVKMKEKGDIPEGYSVSREKKERFSLILESASTNQTSMYLCASSSGRGSYEQYFGPGTRLTVT.

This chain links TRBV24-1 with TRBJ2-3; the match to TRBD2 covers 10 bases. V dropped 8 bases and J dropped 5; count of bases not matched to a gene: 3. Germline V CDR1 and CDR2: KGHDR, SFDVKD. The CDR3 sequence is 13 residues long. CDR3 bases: TGTGCCACCAAGCGGGAGGGTGGAGATACGCAGTATTTT. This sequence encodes CATKREGGDTQYF.

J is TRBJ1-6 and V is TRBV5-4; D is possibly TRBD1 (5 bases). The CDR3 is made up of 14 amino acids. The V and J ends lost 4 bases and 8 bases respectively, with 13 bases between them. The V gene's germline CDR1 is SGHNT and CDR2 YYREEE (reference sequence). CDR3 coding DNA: TGTGCCAGCAGCCGGTCAGGGCTTGATTCACCCCTCCACTTT. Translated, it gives CASSRSGLDSPLHF.

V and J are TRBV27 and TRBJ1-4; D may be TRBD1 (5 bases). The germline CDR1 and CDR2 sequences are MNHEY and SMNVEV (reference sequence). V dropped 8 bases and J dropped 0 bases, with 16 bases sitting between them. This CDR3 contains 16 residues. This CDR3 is CASHSGRGATNEKLFF. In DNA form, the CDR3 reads TGTGCCAGCCATTCCGGGCGGGGCGCAACTAATGAAAAACTGTTTTTT.

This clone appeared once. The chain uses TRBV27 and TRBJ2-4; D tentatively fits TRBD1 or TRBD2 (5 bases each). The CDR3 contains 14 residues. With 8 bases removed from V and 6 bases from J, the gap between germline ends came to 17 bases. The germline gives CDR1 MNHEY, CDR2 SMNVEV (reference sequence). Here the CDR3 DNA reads TGTGCCAGCCGTCGTCAGGGCGGAGGAAACATTCAGTACTTC. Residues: CASRRQGGGNIQYF.

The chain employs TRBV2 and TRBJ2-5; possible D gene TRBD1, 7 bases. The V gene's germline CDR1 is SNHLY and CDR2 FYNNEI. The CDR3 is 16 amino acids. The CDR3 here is CVTPGPQGGLGETQYF. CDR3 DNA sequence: TGTGTCACTCCCGGGCCCCAGGGGGGATTAGGAGAGACCCAGTACTTC.

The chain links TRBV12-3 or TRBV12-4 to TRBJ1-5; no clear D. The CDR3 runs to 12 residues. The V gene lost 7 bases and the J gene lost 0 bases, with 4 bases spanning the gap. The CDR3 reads CASKRSNQPQHF. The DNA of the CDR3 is TGTGCCAGCAAGCGTAGCAATCAGCCCCAGCATTTT.

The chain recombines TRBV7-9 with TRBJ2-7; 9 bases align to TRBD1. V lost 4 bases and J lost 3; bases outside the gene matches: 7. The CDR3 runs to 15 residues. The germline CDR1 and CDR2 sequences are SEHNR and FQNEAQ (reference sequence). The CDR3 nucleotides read TGTGCCAGCAGCTCACGACAGGGGGATCTCTACGAGCAGTACTTC. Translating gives CASSSRQGDLYEQYF.

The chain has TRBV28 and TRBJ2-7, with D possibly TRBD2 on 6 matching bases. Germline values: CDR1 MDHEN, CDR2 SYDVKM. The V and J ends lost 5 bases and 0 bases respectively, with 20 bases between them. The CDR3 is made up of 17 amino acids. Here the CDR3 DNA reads TGTGCCAGCAGTCCCCCCAAAGGCGGGATCAGCTCCTACGAGCAGTACTTC. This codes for CASSPPKGGISSYEQYF.

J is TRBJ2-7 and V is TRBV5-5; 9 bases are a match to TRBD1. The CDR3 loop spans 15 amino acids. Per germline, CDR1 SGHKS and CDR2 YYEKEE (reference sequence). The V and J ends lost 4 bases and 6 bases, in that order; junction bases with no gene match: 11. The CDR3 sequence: CASSTVGTGMPEQYF. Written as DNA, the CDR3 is TGTGCCAGCAGCACCGTAGGGACAGGGATGCCCGAGCAGTACTTC.

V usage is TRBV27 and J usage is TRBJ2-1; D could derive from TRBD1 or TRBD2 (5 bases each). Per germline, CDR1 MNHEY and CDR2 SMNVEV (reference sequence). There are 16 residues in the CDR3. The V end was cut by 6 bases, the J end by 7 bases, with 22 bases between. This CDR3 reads CASSPRGRLATNEQFF. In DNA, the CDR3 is TGTGCCAGCAGCCCACGGGGCAGGCTAGCAACTAATGAGCAGTTCTTC.

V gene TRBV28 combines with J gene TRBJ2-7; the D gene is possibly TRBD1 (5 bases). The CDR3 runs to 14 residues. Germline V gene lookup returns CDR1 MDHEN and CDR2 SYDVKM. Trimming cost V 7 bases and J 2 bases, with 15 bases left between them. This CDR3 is CASNGQAVAYEQYF. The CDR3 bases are TGTGCCAGCAACGGACAAGCTGTCGCCTACGAGCAGTACTTC.

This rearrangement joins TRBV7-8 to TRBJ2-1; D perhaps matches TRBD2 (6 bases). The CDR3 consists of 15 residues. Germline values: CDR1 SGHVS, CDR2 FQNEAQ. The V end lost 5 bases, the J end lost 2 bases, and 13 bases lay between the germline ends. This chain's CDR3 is CASSTRLGPYNEQFF. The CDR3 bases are TGTGCCAGCAGCACACGACTAGGGCCCTACAATGAGCAGTTCTTC.

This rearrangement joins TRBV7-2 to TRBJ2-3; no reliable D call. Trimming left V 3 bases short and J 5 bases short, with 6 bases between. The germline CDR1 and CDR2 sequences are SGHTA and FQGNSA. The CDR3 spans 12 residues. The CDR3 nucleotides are TGTGCCAGCAGCTTTGGGGAAGATACGCAGTATTTT. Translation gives CASSFGEDTQYF.

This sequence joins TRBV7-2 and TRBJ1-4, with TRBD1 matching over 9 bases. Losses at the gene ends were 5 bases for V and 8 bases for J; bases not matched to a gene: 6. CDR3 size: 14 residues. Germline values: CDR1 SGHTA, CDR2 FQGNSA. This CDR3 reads CASSRDRGSEKLFF. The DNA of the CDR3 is TGTGCCAGCAGCCGCGACAGGGGGTCGGAAAAACTGTTTTTT.

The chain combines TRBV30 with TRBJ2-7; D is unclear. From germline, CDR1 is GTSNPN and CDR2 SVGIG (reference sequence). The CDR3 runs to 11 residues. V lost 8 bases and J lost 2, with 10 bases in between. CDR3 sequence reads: CAGSWTYEQYF. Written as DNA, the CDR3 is TGTGCCGGGTCGTGGACCTACGAGCAGTACTTC.

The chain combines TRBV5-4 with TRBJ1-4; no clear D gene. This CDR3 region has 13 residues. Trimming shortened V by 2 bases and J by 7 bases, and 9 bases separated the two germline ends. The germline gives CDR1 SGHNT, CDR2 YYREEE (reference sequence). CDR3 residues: CASSLDTGEKLFF. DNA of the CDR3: TGTGCCAGCAGCTTAGACACCGGTGAAAAACTGTTTTTT.

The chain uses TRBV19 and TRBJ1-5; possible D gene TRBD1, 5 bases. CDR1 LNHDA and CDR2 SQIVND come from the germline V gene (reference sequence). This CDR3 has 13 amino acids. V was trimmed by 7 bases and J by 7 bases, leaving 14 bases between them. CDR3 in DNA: TGTGCCAGTACCCTCCAGGGCAGCCAGCCCCAGCATTTT. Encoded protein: CASTLQGSQPQHF.